This TCR beta chain stems from a study of T cell responses to AZD1222 COVID-19 vaccine. Study conclusions and caveats: Donors, mostly white British, included more females; clonal diversity was possibly underestimated. Across the whole spike, CD4 TCRs peaked at regions 160-218 and 743-854.

Remarks on this clone: Its target is not known.

The method was immunoSEQ multiplex PCR; TCRdb's version includes in-frame clones alone and lacks a portion of them. The table lists about 140,000 clones, 85% to 90% of them singletons. In germline, CDR1 is SGHRS, CDR2 YFSETQ. V lost 0 bases to trimming and J lost 7 bases, with 14 bases between them. The CDR3 covers 15 residues. This specimen consisted of peripheral blood, obtained 28 days after the second AZD1222 dose. This TCR came from an adult who received the AZD1222 COVID-19 vaccine. The rearrangement links TRBV5-1 to TRBJ1-5; TRBD1 might be the D (5 bases). The CDR3 sequence is CASSLGTGGYQPQHF. The CDR3, as DNA: TGCGCCAGCAGCTTGGGGACCGGGGGGTACCAGCCCCAGCATTTT.